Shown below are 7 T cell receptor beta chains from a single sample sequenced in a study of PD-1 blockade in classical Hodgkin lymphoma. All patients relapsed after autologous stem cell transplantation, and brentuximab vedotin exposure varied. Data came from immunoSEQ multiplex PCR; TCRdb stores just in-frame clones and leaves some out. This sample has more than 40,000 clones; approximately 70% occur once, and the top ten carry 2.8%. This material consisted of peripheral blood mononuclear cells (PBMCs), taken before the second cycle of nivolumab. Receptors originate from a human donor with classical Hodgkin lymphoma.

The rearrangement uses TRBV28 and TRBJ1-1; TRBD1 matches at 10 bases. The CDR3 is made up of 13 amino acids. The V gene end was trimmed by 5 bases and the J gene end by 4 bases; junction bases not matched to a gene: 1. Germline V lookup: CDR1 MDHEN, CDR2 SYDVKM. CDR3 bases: TGTGCCAGCAGTGGACAGGGGGGCACTGAAGCTTTCTTT. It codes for CASSGQGGTEAFF.

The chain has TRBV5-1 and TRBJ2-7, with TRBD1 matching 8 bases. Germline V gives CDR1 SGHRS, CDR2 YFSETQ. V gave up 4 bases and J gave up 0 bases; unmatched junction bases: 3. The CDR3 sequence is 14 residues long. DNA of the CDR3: TGCGCCAGCAGCACCAGGGGGCGCTCCTACGAGCAGTACTTC. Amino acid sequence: CASSTRGRSYEQYF.

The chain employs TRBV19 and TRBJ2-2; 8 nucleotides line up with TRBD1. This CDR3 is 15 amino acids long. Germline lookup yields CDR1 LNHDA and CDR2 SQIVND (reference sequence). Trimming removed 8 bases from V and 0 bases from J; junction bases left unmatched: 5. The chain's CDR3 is CASRDRGANTGELFF. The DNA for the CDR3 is TGTGCCAGTCGCGACAGGGGTGCGAACACCGGGGAGCTGTTTTTT.

The CDR3 DNA reads TGTGCCAGCAGCCCCGGACAGGGAAACACCATATATTTT. It specifies CASSPGQGNTIYF. J is TRBJ1-3 and V is TRBV7-2; possible D gene TRBD1, 6 bases. With 5 bases removed from V and 4 bases from J, the gap between germline ends came to 9 bases. The CDR3 spans 13 residues. CDR1 SGHTA and CDR2 FQGNSA come from the germline V gene.

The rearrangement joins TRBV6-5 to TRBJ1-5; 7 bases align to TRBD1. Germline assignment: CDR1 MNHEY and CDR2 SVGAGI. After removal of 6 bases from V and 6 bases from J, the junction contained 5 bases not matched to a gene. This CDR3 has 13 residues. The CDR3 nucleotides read TGTGCCAGCAGCTCGACAGGGACTCAGCCCCAGCATTTT. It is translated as CASSSTGTQPQHF.

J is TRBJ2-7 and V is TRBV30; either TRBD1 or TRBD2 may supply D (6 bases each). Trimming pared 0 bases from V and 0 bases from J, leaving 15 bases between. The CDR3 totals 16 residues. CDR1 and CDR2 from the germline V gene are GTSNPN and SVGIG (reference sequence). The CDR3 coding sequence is TGTGCCTGGAGTGTGGAGGGGGTGGCGGGCTCCTACGAGCAGTACTTC. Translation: CAWSVEGVAGSYEQYF.

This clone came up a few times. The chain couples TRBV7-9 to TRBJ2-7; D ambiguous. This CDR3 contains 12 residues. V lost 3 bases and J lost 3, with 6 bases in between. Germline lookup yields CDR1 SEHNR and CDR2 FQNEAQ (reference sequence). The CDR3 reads CASSLVGYEQYF. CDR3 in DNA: TGTGCCAGCAGCTTGGTGGGCTACGAGCAGTACTTC.